This T cell receptor beta chain came from a study of tumor-infiltrating lymphocytes in localized non-small cell lung cancer. Study summary: From each patient, both tumor and uninvolved lung, non-adjacent to tumor, were sampled.

Study-wide findings and caveats: Each assay used a separate piece of the same tissue.

On this clone: Its antigen is unidentified.

Profiled with immunoSEQ multiplex PCR; TCRdb holds only in-frame clones, not every one. The table includes roughly 10,000 clones, around 70% detected once. What was sequenced was lung tumor tissue. The clonotype was recovered from a human donor with non-small cell lung cancer.

CDR3 DNA sequence: TGTGCCAGTAATCAGGGGGCCCCCCACACCGGGGAGCTGTTTTTT. Translation: CASNQGAPHTGELFF. V gene TRBV21-1 combines with J gene TRBJ2-2; TRBD1 reflects the table's D call only, with no check against the DNA. TRBV21-1 constitutes a pseudogene. The CDR3 loop spans 15 amino acids.